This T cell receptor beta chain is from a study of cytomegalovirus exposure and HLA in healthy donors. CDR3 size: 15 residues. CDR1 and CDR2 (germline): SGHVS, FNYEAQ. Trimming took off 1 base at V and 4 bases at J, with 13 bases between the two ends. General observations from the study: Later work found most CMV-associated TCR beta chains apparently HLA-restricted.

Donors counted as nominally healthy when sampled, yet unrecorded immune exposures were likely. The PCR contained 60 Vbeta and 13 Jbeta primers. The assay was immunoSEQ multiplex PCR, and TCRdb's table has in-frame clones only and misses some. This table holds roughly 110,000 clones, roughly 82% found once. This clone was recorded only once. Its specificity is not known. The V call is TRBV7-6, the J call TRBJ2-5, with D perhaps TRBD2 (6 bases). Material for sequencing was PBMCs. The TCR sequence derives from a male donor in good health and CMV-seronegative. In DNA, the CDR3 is TGTGCCAGCAGCTTAGTAGTCAGGGAGGTAGAGACCCAGTACTTC. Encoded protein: CASSLVVREVETQYF.